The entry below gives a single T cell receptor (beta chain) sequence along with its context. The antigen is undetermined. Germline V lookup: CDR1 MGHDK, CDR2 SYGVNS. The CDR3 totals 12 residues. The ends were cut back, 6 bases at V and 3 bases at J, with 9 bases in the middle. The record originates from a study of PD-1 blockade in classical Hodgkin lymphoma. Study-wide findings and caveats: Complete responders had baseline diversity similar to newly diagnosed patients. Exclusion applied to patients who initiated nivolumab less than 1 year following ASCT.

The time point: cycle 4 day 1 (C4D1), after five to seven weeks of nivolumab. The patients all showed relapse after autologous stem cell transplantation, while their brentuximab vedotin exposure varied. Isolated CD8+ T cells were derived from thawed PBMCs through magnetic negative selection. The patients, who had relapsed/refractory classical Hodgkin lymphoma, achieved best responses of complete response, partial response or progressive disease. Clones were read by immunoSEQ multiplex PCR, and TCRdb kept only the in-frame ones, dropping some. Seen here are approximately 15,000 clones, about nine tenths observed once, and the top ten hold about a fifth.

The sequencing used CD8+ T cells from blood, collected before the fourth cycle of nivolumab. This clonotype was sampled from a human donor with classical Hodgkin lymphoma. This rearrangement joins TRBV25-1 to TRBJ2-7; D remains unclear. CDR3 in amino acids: CASRDALYEQYF. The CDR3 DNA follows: TGTGCCAGCAGGGACGCCCTCTACGAGCAGTACTTC.